The 19 T cell receptor beta chains presented below share a single source sample, sequenced in a study of blood T cell repertoires in COVID-19. Assay: immunoSEQ multiplex PCR; the TCRdb copy retains only in-frame clones and omits some. The sample has 250,000 to 300,000 clones, roughly 85% seen once. The sample consisted of peripheral blood. The receptors were sampled from a man over 45 with active or convalescent COVID-19.

The V call is TRBV28, the J call TRBJ2-5; 10 nucleotides align to TRBD2. The CDR3 length is 13 residues. V was pared by 8 bases and J by 2 bases, with 2 bases of the junction left unmatched. Germline V lookup: CDR1 MDHEN, CDR2 SYDVKM. CDR3 sequence (DNA): TGTGCCAGCCGGACTAGCGGACAAGAGACCCAGTACTTC. Its translation: CASRTSGQETQYF. The variable domain in full, completed from reference TRBV28 and TRBJ2-5, reads DVKVTQSSRYLVKRTGEKVFLECVQDMDHENMFWYRQDPGLGLRLIYFSYDVKMKEKGDIPEGYSVSREKKERFSLILESASTNQTSMYLCASRTSGQETQYFGPGTRLLVL.

This clone came up once. The V call is TRBV18, the J call TRBJ1-2, with 10 positions matching TRBD1. The CDR3 is 15 residues long. Germline trimming cut 3 bases from V and 8 bases from J; bases unmatched to any gene: 9. Germline CDR1 reads KGHSH; CDR2 reads LQKENI. CDR3: CASSPADRGASGYTF. CDR3 coding DNA: TGTGCCAGCTCACCCGCGGACAGGGGGGCTAGCGGCTACACCTTC. Using reference TRBV18 and TRBJ1-2 for the parts outside the CDR3, the full variable domain is NAGVMQNPRHLVRRRGQEARLRCSPMKGHSHVYWYRQLPEEGLKFMVYLQKENIIDESGMPKERFSAEFPKEGPSILRIQQVVRGDSAAYFCASSPADRGASGYTFGSGTRLTVV.

This clone was seen a single time. V and J are TRBV6-5 and TRBJ1-2, with 9 bases identical to TRBD1. Per germline, CDR1 MNHEY and CDR2 SVGAGI. V dropped 1 base and J dropped 8; count of bases not matched to a gene: 11. CDR3 length equals 16 residues. DNA of the CDR3: TGTGCCAGCAGTTACTTCCATAGGGGACAGGGAGGAGGCTACACCTTC. As protein: CASSYFHRGQGGGYTF.

V and J are TRBV15 and TRBJ2-7, with 7 bases identical to TRBD1. CDR1 and CDR2 (germline): LNHNV, YYDKDF (reference sequence). There are 15 residues in the CDR3. V lost 5 bases to trimming and J lost 2 bases; unmatched junction nucleotides: 9. The CDR3 loop is CATSGRTGTPYEQYF. In nucleotides, the CDR3 is TGTGCCACCAGCGGCAGGACAGGAACTCCCTACGAGCAGTACTTC.

The chain links TRBV5-4 to TRBJ2-1; a weak D match, TRBD2 (5 bases). The CDR3 is made up of 14 amino acids. V was trimmed by 3 bases and J by 4 bases, leaving 11 bases between them. Per the germline V gene, CDR1 is SGHNT and CDR2 is YYREEE (reference sequence). The CDR3 DNA sequence: TGTGCCAGCAGCTGGGAGCGCCCGTACAATGAGCAGTTCTTC. Amino acid sequence: CASSWERPYNEQFF.

V gene TRBV7-8 combines with J gene TRBJ2-7, with TRBD2 matching over 8 bases. Per the germline V gene, CDR1 is SGHVS and CDR2 is FQNEAQ. The CDR3 covers 15 residues. Unmatched junction bases numbered 5, after V lost 1 base and J lost 3 bases. The chain's CDR3 is CASSLESGSVYEQYF. CDR3 in DNA: TGTGCCAGCAGCTTAGAAAGCGGGAGTGTCTACGAGCAGTACTTC.

This clone was observed a handful of times. V usage is TRBV10-2 and J usage is TRBJ2-1; 10 bases line up with TRBD2. CDR1 and CDR2 from the germline V gene are WSHSY and SAAADI. This CDR3 has 14 amino acids. With 5 bases clipped from V and 4 bases from J, the junction kept 2 bases outside the gene matches. The CDR3 sequence is CASSPAGGYNEQFF. CDR3 in DNA: TGCGCCAGCAGTCCAGCGGGAGGGTACAATGAGCAGTTCTTC.

The V and J genes are TRBV7-9 and TRBJ1-2; D is ambiguous. Germline V gives CDR1 SEHNR, CDR2 FQNEAQ (reference sequence). The CDR3 spans 14 residues. Trimming removed 4 bases at V and 3 bases at J, with 12 bases between. The CDR3 is CASSWTAEDYGYTF. CDR3 bases: TGTGCCAGCAGCTGGACGGCGGAGGACTATGGCTACACCTTC.

The chain combines TRBV7-2 with TRBJ1-2, with TRBD1 matching 7 bases. The CDR3 length is 14 residues. The J segment lost 7 bases and the V segment lost 3 bases, leaving 8 bases of the junction unmatched. CDR1 is SGHTA and CDR2 is FQGNSA in the germline V gene. CDR3 sequence reads: CASSFGRQGGGYTF. The CDR3 DNA is TGTGCCAGCAGCTTCGGAAGGCAGGGGGGTGGCTACACCTTC. Full variable domain (remainder filled in from reference TRBV7-2 and TRBJ1-2): GAGVSQSPSNKVTEKGKDVELRCDPISGHTALYWYRQSLGQGLEFLIYFQGNSAPDKSGLPSDRFSAERTGGSVSTLTIQRTQQEDSAVYLCASSFGRQGGGYTFGSGTRLTVV.

The CDR3 DNA sequence: TGTGCCAGCTCACCAGGGGCGCAGGACGATCAGCCCCAGCATTTT. Translation: CASSPGAQDDQPQHF. The J gene is TRBJ1-5, the V gene TRBV18, with a weak D call TRBD1 (5 bases). Looked up from germline, CDR1 is KGHSH and CDR2 is LQKENI. V was trimmed by 2 bases and J by 5 bases, leaving 13 bases between them. CDR3 length equals 15 residues.

This chain connects TRBV3-1 (or the pseudogene TRBV3-2) to TRBJ2-2; D perhaps matches TRBD1 (5 bases). With 4 bases removed from V and 6 bases from J, the gap between germline ends came to 9 bases. The CDR3 spans 13 residues. Germline CDR1 and CDR2: LGHDT and YNNKEL (reference sequence). CDR3 sequence reads: CASSRPRAGELFF. In DNA form, the CDR3 reads TGTGCCAGCAGCCGCCCCAGGGCCGGGGAGCTGTTTTTT.

The chain has TRBV6-5 and TRBJ1-2; TRBD1 is a possible D gene (5 bases). V was cut by 5 bases and J by 8 bases, with 15 bases left in between. CDR1 is MNHEY, CDR2 SVGAGI, per germline. CDR3 length equals 13 residues. The CDR3 nucleotides are TGTGCCAGCAGTAGGACACGCCCGGAAGGCTACACCTTC. Its protein product is CASSRTRPEGYTF.

The rearrangement joins TRBV9 to TRBJ1-2; the D gene is possibly TRBD1 (6 bases). This CDR3 contains 15 residues. The V gene's germline CDR1 is SGDLS and CDR2 YYNGEE. Trimming left V 6 bases short and J 7 bases short, with 22 bases between. The CDR3 region is CASNPGGARVGGYTF. CDR3 coding DNA: TGTGCCAGCAATCCGGGGGGCGCCAGGGTCGGTGGCTACACCTTC.

The chain has TRBV5-4 and TRBJ2-5; no definite D call. V lost 4 bases to trimming and J lost 1 base, with 5 bases between them. Germline V lookup: CDR1 SGHNT, CDR2 YYREEE (reference sequence). The CDR3 spans 12 residues. This CDR3 reads CASSTSQETQYF. CDR3 nucleotide sequence: TGTGCCAGCAGCACCAGCCAAGAGACCCAGTACTTC.

The J gene is TRBJ2-5, the V gene TRBV18; the match to TRBD1 covers 8 bases. Per the germline V gene, CDR1 is KGHSH and CDR2 is LQKENI. V trimming: 3 bases; J trimming: 5 bases; junction bases outside the gene matches: 14. The CDR3 extends over 17 amino acids. The CDR3 DNA is TGTGCCAGCTCACCGGCTGCGGCCGGGACAGGCGGTGAGACCCAGTACTTC. It is translated as CASSPAAAGTGGETQYF.

The gene calls are TRBV18 and TRBJ2-5; D is possibly TRBD1 (5 bases). The germline V gene encodes CDR1 KGHSH and CDR2 LQKENI. With 2 bases removed from V and 1 base from J, the gap between germline ends came to 8 bases. The CDR3 is made up of 14 amino acids. This chain's CDR3 is CASSPRTSQETQYF. CDR3 nucleotides: TGTGCCAGCTCACCAAGGACAAGCCAAGAGACCCAGTACTTC. The variable domain in full, completed from reference TRBV18 and TRBJ2-5, reads NAGVMQNPRHLVRRRGQEARLRCSPMKGHSHVYWYRQLPEEGLKFMVYLQKENIIDESGMPKERFSAEFPKEGPSILRIQQVVRGDSAAYFCASSPRTSQETQYFGPGTRLLVL.

The chain carries TRBV3-1 (or the pseudogene TRBV3-2) and TRBJ1-5; TRBD1 matches 9 bases. V gave up 4 bases and J gave up 3 bases; unmatched junction bases: 4. Germline values: CDR1 LGHDT, CDR2 YNNKEL (reference sequence). The CDR3 covers 15 residues. The CDR3 bases are TGTGCCAGCAGCCCGACAGGGGGTGTCAATCAGCCCCAGCATTTT. This sequence encodes CASSPTGGVNQPQHF.

The V and J genes are TRBV19 and TRBJ1-6; D ambiguous. Germline CDR1 is LNHDA and CDR2 is SQIVND (reference sequence). The CDR3 sequence is 18 residues long. V lost 1 base and J 7 bases, leaving 20 bases between the germline ends. CDR3 residues: CASSIAFRQINYNSPLHF. The DNA of the CDR3 is TGTGCCAGTAGTATAGCATTCAGGCAGATAAATTACAATTCACCCCTCCACTTT.

The chain uses TRBV5-7 and TRBJ1-2; D might be TRBD1 (6 bases). TRBV5-7 is designated an ORF whose function remains uncertain. Trimming removed 2 bases at V and 8 bases at J, with 13 bases between. CDR3 length: 13 residues. The CDR3 reads CASSLGGTRGYTF. The CDR3 DNA reads TGTGCCAGCAGCTTAGGGGGAACTAGAGGCTACACCTTC.